This record concerns one TCR beta chain sequence. Antigen specificity is unknown. V shed 0 bases and J 3 bases; nucleotides not matched to a gene: 4. CDR1 is MNHEY, CDR2 SVGAGI, per germline. The CDR3 spans 16 residues. Both 60 Vbeta primers and 13 Jbeta primers went into the PCR. Profiled with immunoSEQ multiplex PCR; TCRdb holds only in-frame clones, not every one. This repertoire shows 100,000 to 130,000 clones, around 76% found once; its top ten account for about 2.5%. The sample is drawn from a study of cytomegalovirus exposure and HLA in healthy donors. Overall study context: Around 180 million T cells yielded approximately 100 million unique TCR beta sequences, as an earlier analysis found.

Study-level points and caveats: In an earlier analysis, about 87% or about 30%: the productive usage of most TCR beta V segments. As a later analysis showed, several of the most significant clusters appeared to be linked to common viral pathogens.

The sequence came from a man younger than 45 in good health and CMV-seropositive. The chain couples TRBV6-5 to TRBJ2-3, with TRBD1 matching 9 bases. The source material was PBMCs. The CDR3 loop is CASSYSAGQGTDTQYF. The CDR3 coding sequence is TGTGCCAGCAGTTACTCGGCCGGACAGGGGACAGATACGCAGTATTTT.